A single sample gave rise to the 16 T cell receptor beta chains below, sequenced in a study of T cells in localized non-small cell lung cancer. Sequencing used immunoSEQ multiplex PCR; TCRdb keeps in-frame clones, though not all of them. The sample records approximately 89,000 clones, around three quarters being singletons. The sample was PBMCs, taken before any cancer treatment. The receptors were sampled from a man aged 40-75 years with stage II squamous cell lung carcinoma.

The J gene is TRBJ2-5, the V gene TRBV7-2; D may be TRBD2 (6 bases). The CDR3 has 12 residues. In germline, CDR1 is SGHTA, CDR2 FQGNSA. Trimming took 3 bases from V and 5 from J, leaving 7 bases between them. The CDR3 region is CASSFGGETQYF. The DNA for the CDR3 is TGTGCCAGCAGCTTTGGGGGGGAGACCCAGTACTTC.

V and J are TRBV7-9 and TRBJ2-5, with D tentatively TRBD1 (5 bases). Trimming left V 4 bases short and J 7 bases short, with 10 bases between. Per germline, CDR1 SEHNR and CDR2 FQNEAQ (reference sequence). This CDR3 has 12 residues. CDR3 loop: CASSSGLGTQYF. CDR3 nucleotide sequence: TGTGCCAGCAGCTCAGGGTTAGGGACCCAGTACTTC.

The chain links TRBV30 to TRBJ2-7; the D gene is possibly TRBD2 (6 bases). Per the germline V gene, CDR1 is GTSNPN and CDR2 is SVGIG (reference sequence). The V end lost 1 base, the J end lost 1 base, and 8 bases lay between the germline ends. The CDR3 loop spans 13 amino acids. CDR3: CAWSGGLSYEQYF. The DNA for the CDR3 is TGTGCCTGGAGTGGGGGACTTTCCTACGAGCAGTACTTC.

This clone was seen just once. The chain joins TRBV2 to TRBJ1-4; maybe TRBD1 (6 bases). The CDR3 loop spans 15 amino acids. Trimming took off 4 bases at V and 8 bases at J, with 17 bases between the two ends. Germline V gene data show CDR1 as SNHLY and CDR2 as FYNNEI. The CDR3 coding sequence is TGTGCCAGCAGTGCTTCGGGACATGAGGGGGAAAAACTGTTTTTT. The encoded protein is CASSASGHEGEKLFF.

This rearrangement joins TRBV29-1 to TRBJ2-1; D remains unclear. V was pared by 5 bases and J by 6 bases, with 11 bases between. The CDR3 has 12 amino acids. Germline V gene lookup returns CDR1 SQVTM and CDR2 ANQGSEA. In nucleotides, the CDR3 is TGCAGCGTTCGACTTGGCCCCAATGAGCAGTTCTTC. Amino acid sequence: CSVRLGPNEQFF.

This chain joins TRBV5-1 and TRBJ2-3, with D possibly being TRBD1 (6 bases). V gave up 3 bases and J gave up 3 bases, with 14 bases separating them. The CDR3 is 15 amino acids. Per the germline V gene, CDR1 is SGHRS and CDR2 is YFSETQ. The CDR3 DNA is TGCGCCAGCAGCTGGCAAGGCAGGGGAACAGATACGCAGTATTTT. Protein sequence: CASSWQGRGTDTQYF.

The gene calls are TRBV7-2 and TRBJ2-3, with D unresolved. The CDR3 is made up of 14 amino acids. CDR1 and CDR2 (germline): SGHTA, FQGNSA. Between the trimmed V and J ends, which lost 5 bases and 1 base, there was a span of 10 bases. CDR3 DNA sequence: TGTGCCAGCAGCCCACAAAGTGGCACAGATACGCAGTATTTT. It specifies CASSPQSGTDTQYF.

The DNA for the CDR3 is TGTGCCAGCAGTTACTTGACTAGCGGGGCTGTCGATGAGCAGTTCTTC. It yields the protein CASSYLTSGAVDEQFF. The chain carries TRBV6-5 and TRBJ2-1, with 11 bases fitting TRBD2. CDR1 is MNHEY and CDR2 is SVGAGI in the germline V gene. The V segment lost 1 base and the J segment 8 bases; nucleotides outside the gene matches: 7. The CDR3 extends over 16 amino acids.

This chain joins TRBV4-3 and TRBJ2-7; D is undetermined. The CDR3 runs to 13 residues. Trimming left V 0 bases short and J 5 bases short, with 8 bases between. The germline V gene has CDR1 LGHNA and CDR2 YSLEER. The DNA of the CDR3 is TGCGCCAGCAGCCAAGAGGCGGCGAACGAGCAGTACTTC. Translated: CASSQEAANEQYF.

The chain joins TRBV6-6 to TRBJ1-1; D is undetermined. Deletions cut 2 bases from V and 6 bases from J, with 10 bases between. The length of the CDR3 is 13 residues. The germline gives CDR1 MNHNY, CDR2 SVGAGI (reference sequence). The CDR3 protein is CASSYVFGAEAFF. As DNA, the CDR3 is TGTGCCAGCAGTTACGTGTTTGGTGCTGAAGCTTTCTTT.

This clone was seen once. The CDR3 coding sequence is TGTGCCAGCAGCTTGGGACAGGGGTTATACGAGCAGTACTTC. Its protein product is CASSLGQGLYEQYF. The J gene is TRBJ2-5, the V gene TRBV5-6; TRBD1 matches at 8 bases. The DNA end favors TRBJ2-7, so the J call may be wrong. CDR3 length: 14 residues. Germline V lookup: CDR1 SGHDT, CDR2 YYEEEE.

The chain carries TRBV9 and TRBJ2-7; TRBD1 might be the D (6 bases). This CDR3 comprises 14 residues. The germline gives CDR1 SGDLS, CDR2 YYNGEE. V dropped 4 bases and J dropped 6 bases, with 17 bases sitting between them. This CDR3 is CASSPNNRVGEQYF. DNA of the CDR3: TGTGCCAGCAGCCCTAACAACAGGGTGGGCGAGCAGTACTTC.

A few counts support this clone. The chain combines TRBV7-9 with TRBJ1-1, with D uncertain. There are 13 residues in the CDR3. The germline V gene has CDR1 SEHNR and CDR2 FQNEAQ (reference sequence). The germline V and J ends were trimmed by 1 base and 4 bases, with 7 bases remaining between them. The CDR3 DNA reads TGTGCCAGCAGCTTAGGGACCTTCACTGAAGCTTTCTTT. Residues: CASSLGTFTEAFF.

The J gene is TRBJ2-1, the V gene TRBV5-1; D remains ambiguous. Germline assignment: CDR1 SGHRS and CDR2 YFSETQ. The V end was cut by 5 bases, the J end by 3 bases, with 6 bases between. The length of the CDR3 is 12 residues. CDR3 coding DNA: TGCGCCAGCAGGGGCGGCTACAATGAGCAGTTCTTC. It codes for CASRGGYNEQFF.

Only a few counts were recorded for this clone. V usage is TRBV4-1 and J usage is TRBJ1-6; D is possibly TRBD1 (6 bases). The CDR3 runs 19 residues. Trimming shortened V by 0 bases and J by 0 bases, and 15 bases separated the two germline ends. Looked up from germline, CDR1 is MGHRA and CDR2 is YSYEKL. The CDR3 DNA follows: TGCGCCAGCAGCCAAGATAGAGTTACAGGGAGCTCCTATAATTCACCCCTCCACTTT. Translating it yields CASSQDRVTGSSYNSPLHF.

This clone was observed a few times. The gene calls are TRBV7-6 and TRBJ2-1, with 11 positions matching TRBD2. V shed 1 base and J 4 bases; nucleotides not matched to a gene: 6. CDR1 SGHVS and CDR2 FNYEAQ come from the germline V gene. The CDR3 has 17 residues. The DNA for the CDR3 is TGTGCCAGCAGCTTAGTTCCGGCTAGCGGGGGGTACAATGAGCAGTTCTTC. Translating it yields CASSLVPASGGYNEQFF.